The 7 T cell receptor beta chains in this list originate from one sample, sequenced in a study of T-cell memory formation after mild COVID-19. One entry per CDR3 protein, called by TCRdb with MiXCR from the 5' RACE reads. Seen here are about 190,000 distinct CDR3 sequences, 20% to 25% observed once, and the top ten hold 23%. Material: PBMCs or a T cell subset sorted from them (not recorded which). The receptors here all came from an adult woman who had mild COVID-19 (a few samples of this study predate the infection). Cell type and time point are not known.

This chain connects TRBV11-2 to TRBJ2-7; D not certain. The length of the CDR3 is 14 residues. V gave up 7 bases and J gave up 2 bases, with 15 bases separating them. The germline V gene encodes CDR1 SGHAT and CDR2 FQNNGV. CDR3 DNA sequence: TGTGCCAGCATCAAAGGGCGTCACCCCTACGAGCAGTACTTC. Translating it yields CASIKGRHPYEQYF.

The J gene is TRBJ1-1, the V gene TRBV10-3; D uncertain. This CDR3 contains 13 residues. V lost 6 bases, J lost 2 bases, and 10 bases lay in between. Germline CDR1 and CDR2: ENHRY and SYGVKD. CDR3 nucleotides: TGTGCCATCAGCGCGGGCGGTAACACTGAAGCTTTCTTT. This translates into CAISAGGNTEAFF.

The chain uses TRBV4-1 and TRBJ1-1, with 7 bases fitting TRBD1. The V gene's germline CDR1 is MGHRA and CDR2 YSYEKL. Trimming cost V 2 bases and J 4 bases; bases outside gene matches: 7. The CDR3 length is 15 residues. Here the CDR3 DNA reads TGCGCCAGCAGCCAAATCGACAGGGCGGTCACTGAAGCTTTCTTT. Protein product: CASSQIDRAVTEAFF.

The rearrangement links TRBV7-9 to TRBJ1-1; possibly TRBD1 for D (6 bases). The V gene's germline CDR1 is SEHNR and CDR2 FQNEAQ (reference sequence). The CDR3 is 16 residues long. Trimming cost V 2 bases and J 2 bases, with 15 bases left between them. CDR3 sequence: CASSLWVVGGNTEAFF. The CDR3 DNA reads as TGTGCCAGCAGCTTATGGGTGGTCGGGGGCAACACTGAAGCTTTCTTT.

This clonotype was seen only a few times. This rearrangement joins TRBV9 to TRBJ2-3, with 7 nucleotides matching TRBD2. Trimming removed 7 bases from V and 2 bases from J; junction bases left unmatched: 4. This CDR3 comprises 13 residues. Per the germline V gene, CDR1 is SGDLS and CDR2 is YYNGEE. CDR3 region: CASGEGDTDTQYF. In nucleotides, the CDR3 is TGTGCCAGCGGGGAGGGCGACACAGATACGCAGTATTTT. The full variable domain, completed using reference TRBV9 and TRBJ2-3, is DSGVTQTPKHLITATGQRVTLRCSPRSGDLSVYWYQQSLDQGLQFLIQYYNGEERAKGNILERFSAQQFPDLHSELNLSSLELGDSALYFCASGEGDTDTQYFGPGTRLTVL.

This sequence joins TRBV4-3 and TRBJ1-2; a possible D gene is TRBD1 (6 bases). The germline V gene has CDR1 LGHNA and CDR2 YSLEER. There are 15 residues in the CDR3. Trimming removed 4 bases at V and 5 bases at J, with 17 bases between. CDR3 loop: CASSPISGGEYGYTF. In DNA, the CDR3 is TGCGCCAGCAGCCCCATTTCGGGGGGCGAATATGGCTACACCTTC.

This clonotype has more than one count but fewer than ten. The V call is TRBV19, the J call TRBJ1-1; no firm D call. The CDR3 is made up of 14 amino acids. V was trimmed by 6 bases and J by 0 bases, leaving 11 bases between them. Germline CDR1 and CDR2: LNHDA and SQIVND (reference sequence). CDR3 residues: CASSLPALNTEAFF. The CDR3 DNA follows: TGTGCCAGTAGCCTCCCAGCCCTGAACACTGAAGCTTTCTTT.